The clone carrying this TCR beta chain was seen a few times. Its antigen is unknown. Trimming removed 6 bases at V and 7 bases at J, with 15 bases between. The CDR3 is 13 amino acids. CDR1 and CDR2 (germline): KGHSH, LQKENI. The entry originates in a study of cytomegalovirus exposure and HLA in healthy donors. About the research overall: Earlier work reported about 110 million unique TCR beta sequences from 150 million to 200 million T cells.

PCR was performed using 60 Vbeta and 13 Jbeta primers. This table comes from immunoSEQ multiplex PCR, and its TCRdb copy is limited to in-frame clones, with some not included. The repertoire holds 100,000 or so clones, with about 80% as singletons. Overall study results and limits: It was likely that a cluster of highly shared sequence variants was a sequencing artifact. In a later analysis, HLA-C alleles had the fewest associated TCRs, DRB1 alleles the most. Later analysis suggested links between common viral pathogens and several top significant clusters.

Sequenced: PBMCs. This clonotype originated in a man between 40 and 49 years old in good health and CMV-seropositive. This sequence joins TRBV18 and TRBJ2-5; D might be TRBD1 (5 bases). Here the CDR3 reads CASSKDLQGTQYF. In DNA, the CDR3 is TGTGCCAGCTCCAAAGACCTGCAGGGGACCCAGTACTTC.